The 21 T cell receptor beta chains in this list originate from one sample, sequenced in a study of T-cell reconstitution after alpha-beta-depleted transplantation in children. Unique molecular identifiers were incorporated during preparation of the TCRbeta library. In TCRdb, the PCR reads were re-called with MiXCR into one record per CDR3 protein. The sample lists approximately 390,000 distinct CDR3 sequences; roughly 11% were seen once. The specimen comprised PBMCs from the stem cell graft donor, sampled from the stem cell graft. The receptors derive from a human donor who donated a stem cell graft to a child with acute myeloid leukemia.

This chain connects TRBV20-1 to TRBJ2-1, with D possibly matching TRBD2 (6 bases). Trimming took off 6 bases at V and 0 bases at J, with 12 bases between the two ends. CDR1 and CDR2 from the germline V gene are DFQATT and SNEGSKA (reference sequence). The CDR3 extends over 14 amino acids. The CDR3 bases are TGCAGTGCAATTCGGGGGAGCTCCTACAATGAGCAGTTCTTC. This sequence encodes CSAIRGSSYNEQFF.

The chain joins TRBV3-1 to TRBJ2-1, with 9 bases fitting TRBD2. Germline assignment: CDR1 LGHDT and CDR2 YNNKEL (reference sequence). The junction had 7 bases not matched to a gene; V was cut back by 3 bases and J by 4 bases. The CDR3 extends over 16 amino acids. As DNA, the CDR3 is TGTGCCAGCAGCCACCCTGGGCTAGCGGGATACAATGAGCAGTTCTTC. As protein: CASSHPGLAGYNEQFF.

This clonotype came up a few times. This chain joins TRBV9 and TRBJ2-3; 11 bases fit TRBD2. This CDR3 comprises 16 residues. Germline V gene lookup returns CDR1 SGDLS and CDR2 YYNGEE. Trimming at V came to 4 bases and at J to 6 bases, leaving 10 bases not matched to a gene. The CDR3 here is CASSKIAGGFVDTQYF. CDR3 DNA: TGTGCCAGCAGCAAAATAGCGGGGGGGTTCGTTGATACGCAGTATTTT.

In its sample, this clonotype was seen a few times. This sequence joins TRBV24-1 and TRBJ2-5, with D tentatively TRBD1 (5 bases). The CDR3 runs 18 residues. Germline values: CDR1 KGHDR, CDR2 SFDVKD. V was cut by 2 bases and J by 2 bases, with 20 bases left in between. The CDR3, as DNA: TGTGCCACCAGTGATTGGATACCGGACACCTACATTCAAGAGACCCAGTACTTC. It encodes CATSDWIPDTYIQETQYF.

This clonotype was counted once. This chain joins TRBV7-2 and TRBJ2-1; 7 bases are a match to TRBD1. Germline V CDR1 and CDR2: SGHTA, FQGNSA. The length of the CDR3 is 15 residues. Trimming took 2 bases from V and 8 from J; bases not matched to a gene: 9. The CDR3 sequence: CASSLRQGGGDEQFF. In nucleotides, the CDR3 is TGTGCCAGCAGCTTACGACAGGGTGGTGGCGATGAGCAGTTCTTC. Full variable domain (outside the CDR3, taken from reference TRBV7-2 and TRBJ2-1): GAGVSQSPSNKVTEKGKDVELRCDPISGHTALYWYRQSLGQGLEFLIYFQGNSAPDKSGLPSDRFSAERTGGSVSTLTIQRTQQEDSAVYLCASSLRQGGGDEQFFGPGTRLTVL.

This clonotype was counted between two and nine times. This chain connects TRBV20-1 to TRBJ2-7; possible D gene TRBD2, 5 bases. The CDR3 spans 13 residues. The V gene lost 3 bases and the J gene lost 1 base, with 10 bases spanning the gap. Germline loops: CDR1 DFQATT, CDR2 SNEGSKA (reference sequence). DNA of the CDR3: TGCAGTGCTAGCTATAGCGAATCCTACGAGCAGTACTTC. This sequence encodes CSASYSESYEQYF.

This clonotype turned up a few times. V is TRBV5-1 and J is TRBJ1-1; 9 bases line up with TRBD1. The CDR3 has 13 residues. Germline V gene sequence: CDR1 SGHRS, CDR2 YFSETQ. V trimming: 5 bases; J trimming: 11 bases; junction bases outside the gene matches: 10. This CDR3 is CASSRTGEMWAFF. CDR3 sequence (DNA): TGCGCCAGCAGTCGGACAGGGGAAATGTGGGCTTTCTTT. Filled out from reference TRBV5-1 and TRBJ1-1, the complete variable domain reads KAGVTQTPRYLIKTRGQQVTLSCSPISGHRSVSWYQQTPGQGLQFLFEYFSETQRNKGNFPGRFSGRQFSNSRSEMNVSTLELGDSALYLCASSRTGEMWAFFGQGTRLTVV.

This clonotype was detected ten times or more. The rearrangement joins TRBV6-1 to TRBJ2-5; D remains ambiguous. Trimming took off 5 bases at V and 0 bases at J, with 7 bases between the two ends. The CDR3 runs to 13 residues. The germline gives CDR1 MNHNS, CDR2 SASEGT. The CDR3 protein is CASSKRYQETQYF. DNA of the CDR3: TGTGCCAGCAGTAAGAGGTACCAAGAGACCCAGTACTTC.

In its sample, this clonotype was seen a few times. The V and J genes are TRBV11-2 and TRBJ1-1; TRBD1 agrees at 7 bases. This CDR3 is 15 amino acids long. Germline CDR1 and CDR2: SGHAT and FQNNGV. V gave up 2 bases and J gave up 1 base; unmatched junction bases: 4. The CDR3 is CASSLSRQGNTEAFF. CDR3 coding DNA: TGTGCCAGCAGCTTATCCCGACAGGGGAACACTGAAGCTTTCTTT.

CDR3 bases: TGTGCCAGCAGTTTAGCGGGACTAGCGGTTCTTGGAGGGGAGCTGTTTTTT. Residues: CASSLAGLAVLGGELFF. The chain carries TRBV28 and TRBJ2-2, with 11 bases fitting TRBD2. With V trimmed by 2 bases and J by 8 bases, 10 bases remained unmatched. The CDR3 contains 17 residues. Germline lookup yields CDR1 MDHEN and CDR2 SYDVKM.

This clonotype was counted many times. The genes are TRBV9 and TRBJ2-3; the match to TRBD1 covers 7 bases. Germline-derived CDR1 and CDR2 are SGDLS and YYNGEE. The length of the CDR3 is 16 residues. The V gene end was trimmed by 3 bases and the J gene end by 4 bases; junction bases not matched to a gene: 11. The CDR3 nucleotides read TGTGCCAGCAGCGCAAGACAGGGTTGGGAATCAGATACGCAGTATTTT. As protein: CASSARQGWESDTQYF.

There are many counts of this clonotype. The DNA of the CDR3 is TGTGCCAGCAGCTTTAGCGGGAGGGCCGAGACCCAGTACTTC. Its protein product is CASSFSGRAETQYF. The V gene is TRBV9, the J gene TRBJ2-5, with 11 bases lining up with TRBD2. Germline V lookup: CDR1 SGDLS, CDR2 YYNGEE. This CDR3 has 14 amino acids. V shed 4 bases and J 5 bases; nucleotides not matched to a gene: 4.

V usage is TRBV5-1 and J usage is TRBJ2-5, with 10 positions matching TRBD2. With 0 bases clipped from V and 4 bases from J, the junction kept 3 bases outside the gene matches. Per the germline V gene, CDR1 is SGHRS and CDR2 is YFSETQ. The CDR3 is made up of 15 amino acids. CDR3 in DNA: TGCGCCAGCAGCTTGGTACTAGCGGGACGAGAGACCCAGTACTTC. Translating gives CASSLVLAGRETQYF.

The V and J genes are TRBV7-2 and TRBJ1-3, with D possibly being TRBD1 (5 bases). This CDR3 is 16 amino acids long. From germline, CDR1 is SGHTA and CDR2 FQGNSA. V lost 6 bases and J lost 0, with 15 bases in between. The CDR3 protein is CASSNRPSSSGNTIYF. The CDR3 nucleotides read TGTGCCAGCAGTAACAGGCCCTCTAGCTCTGGAAACACCATATATTTT. The variable domain in full, completed from reference TRBV7-2 and TRBJ1-3, reads GAGVSQSPSNKVTEKGKDVELRCDPISGHTALYWYRQSLGQGLEFLIYFQGNSAPDKSGLPSDRFSAERTGGSVSTLTIQRTQQEDSAVYLCASSNRPSSSGNTIYFGEGSWLTVV.

This clonotype appeared a few times. The gene calls are TRBV12-5 and TRBJ2-5, with D perhaps matching TRBD1 (7 bases). The ends were cut back, 6 bases at V and 0 bases at J, with 11 bases in the middle. The CDR3 spans 14 residues. Germline V gene sequence: CDR1 LGHNT, CDR2 FRNRAP. The CDR3 region is CASGRRGDQETQYF. The CDR3 DNA reads TGTGCTAGTGGGCGCAGGGGGGACCAAGAGACCCAGTACTTC.

V is TRBV5-1 and J is TRBJ1-2; 8 bases align to TRBD1. V dropped 3 bases and J dropped 4; count of bases not matched to a gene: 8. CDR1 and CDR2 (germline): SGHRS, YFSETQ. This CDR3 contains 15 residues. CDR3 loop: CASSYNTGGGYGYTF. DNA of the CDR3: TGCGCCAGCAGCTACAATACAGGGGGAGGCTATGGCTACACCTTC.

This clonotype came up a few times. The chain is built from TRBV3-1 and TRBJ2-1; the D gene is possibly TRBD1 (6 bases). There are 15 residues in the CDR3. V lost 0 bases, J lost 3 bases, and 9 bases lay in between. Germline V CDR1 and CDR2: LGHDT, YNNKEL (reference sequence). DNA of the CDR3: TGTGCCAGCAGCCAAGAGGCAGGGGACTACAATGAGCAGTTCTTC. Its protein is CASSQEAGDYNEQFF.

In its sample, this clonotype was seen a few times. J is TRBJ1-5 and V is TRBV27; D is uncertain. Looked up from germline, CDR1 is MNHEY and CDR2 is SMNVEV (reference sequence). V was cut by 5 bases and J by 1 base, with 12 bases left in between. This CDR3 region has 15 residues. CDR3 sequence reads: CASSQAGRSNQPQHF. CDR3 sequence (DNA): TGTGCCAGCAGTCAGGCCGGGAGGAGCAATCAGCCCCAGCATTTT.

This clonotype was found a few times. The V and J genes are TRBV7-9 and TRBJ2-1; tentatively, D is TRBD2 (6 bases). The germline V gene encodes CDR1 SEHNR and CDR2 FQNEAQ (reference sequence). The length of the CDR3 is 13 residues. Trimming removed 4 bases from V and 5 bases from J, with 9 bases in between. Here the CDR3 DNA reads TGTGCCAGCAGCTGGGCTAGCGACAATGAGCAGTTCTTC. Translated, it gives CASSWASDNEQFF.

The chain combines TRBV6-1 with TRBJ2-1; 10 nucleotides line up with TRBD1. The trim removed 7 bases at V and 7 bases at J, leaving 7 bases unmatched. Germline V gene data show CDR1 as MNHNS and CDR2 as SASEGT. The CDR3 length is 14 residues. CDR3 protein: CASKPGQGLNEQFF. CDR3 nucleotide sequence: TGTGCCAGCAAACCGGGACAGGGGCTGAATGAGCAGTTCTTC.

The rearrangement uses TRBV20-1 and TRBJ1-4; D ambiguous. The CDR3 consists of 12 residues. Germline V lookup: CDR1 DFQATT, CDR2 SNEGSKA (reference sequence). V was pared by 0 bases and J by 5 bases, with 4 bases between. The CDR3 coding sequence is TGCAGTGCTAGAGACGTCAATGAAAAACTGTTTTTT. Its protein product is CSARDVNEKLFF.